Described below is a single T cell receptor (beta chain) sequence and its context. Germline-derived CDR1 and CDR2 are LNHDA and SQIVND (reference sequence). The CDR3 spans 16 residues. With 5 bases clipped from V and 8 bases from J, the junction kept 12 bases outside the gene matches. This record comes from a study of control samples from healthy donors and cancer patients. Generated by immunoSEQ multiplex PCR, the TCRdb table keeps only in-frame clones and is missing some. The sample holds about 130,000 clones, around nine tenths seen once. Specimen: blood. The source of this sequence is a man in his forties or fifties in good health. The chain has TRBV19 and TRBJ1-4; 9 positions agree with TRBD1. CDR3 in amino acids: CASSLYYKTGGEKLFF. CDR3 DNA: TGTGCCAGTAGTCTCTACTACAAGACAGGGGGGGAAAAACTGTTTTTT.